A single sample is the source of the 28 T cell receptor beta chains below, sequenced in a study of spatial heterogeneity in lung cancer. Time point here: sample taken at primary tumor resection. Tumor, nontumor lung or frozen PBMC supplied whole RNA that was sequenced unsorted. Via MiXCR, TCRdb re-called the 5' RACE reads, giving one row per CDR3 protein. The sample has approximately 40,000 distinct CDR3 sequences; around 5% are singletons. The sequenced sample was PBMCs, obtained at surgery. Receptors originate from a female donor with early-stage non-small cell lung cancer.

This clonotype appeared many times. The V call is TRBV6-1, the J call TRBJ1-6, with 9 bases lining up with TRBD1. The junction had 10 bases not matched to a gene; V was cut back by 5 bases and J by 11 bases. Germline V gene lookup returns CDR1 MNHNS and CDR2 SASEGT. The CDR3 consists of 15 residues. The CDR3 loop reads CASSNRGLVVAPLHF. CDR3 DNA sequence: TGTGCCAGCAGTAACAGGGGGCTAGTCGTTGCACCCCTCCACTTT.

In its sample, this clonotype was seen many times. The chain combines TRBV7-2 with TRBJ2-5, with D perhaps matching TRBD2 (5 bases). The CDR3 covers 16 residues. From germline, CDR1 is SGHTA and CDR2 FQGNSA. Between the trimmed V and J ends, which lost 1 base and 1 base, there was a span of 13 bases. The CDR3 region is CASSLGHGNSQETQYF. The CDR3 DNA reads as TGTGCCAGCAGCTTAGGCCACGGGAATAGCCAAGAGACCCAGTACTTC.

This clonotype was picked up many times. The chain employs TRBV7-2 and TRBJ1-2; possible D gene TRBD1, 6 bases. CDR3 length equals 13 residues. Per the germline V gene, CDR1 is SGHTA and CDR2 is FQGNSA. V shed 5 bases and J shed 7 bases, with 14 bases lying between them. CDR3 protein: CASSPGGGTGYTF. In DNA form, the CDR3 reads TGTGCCAGCAGCCCAGGTGGGGGCACTGGCTACACCTTC.

This clonotype appeared many times. The chain couples TRBV5-5 to TRBJ1-3, with TRBD1 as a possible D gene (5 bases). Trimming took 4 bases from V and 0 from J, leaving 14 bases between them. CDR1 is SGHKS, CDR2 YYEKEE, per germline (reference sequence). The CDR3 extends over 16 amino acids. In nucleotides, the CDR3 is TGTGCCAGCAGCGGGGGACGTGCCCTCTCTGGAAACACCATATATTTT. It translates to CASSGGRALSGNTIYF.

In its sample, this clonotype was seen many times. The chain uses TRBV3-1 and TRBJ1-1; D possibly corresponds to TRBD1 (5 bases). Germline loops: CDR1 LGHDT, CDR2 YNNKEL (reference sequence). The CDR3 is made up of 16 amino acids. V was cut by 2 bases and J by 6 bases, with 19 bases left in between. Here the CDR3 reads CASSQLYSGGKSEAFF. The CDR3 DNA sequence: TGTGCCAGCAGCCAATTATACAGTGGGGGTAAGTCTGAAGCTTTCTTT.

This clonotype was recorded at least ten times. The chain is built from TRBV9 and TRBJ2-2; TRBD2 is a possible D gene (6 bases). The CDR3 has 15 residues. Germline V lookup: CDR1 SGDLS, CDR2 YYNGEE. The V end lost 1 base, the J end lost 2 bases, and 9 bases lay between the germline ends. CDR3 region: CASSVTAGNTGELFF. CDR3 DNA: TGTGCCAGCAGCGTAACGGCGGGAAACACCGGGGAGCTGTTTTTT.

The genes are TRBV5-1 and TRBJ2-7; D possibly matches TRBD1 or TRBD2 (6 bases each). The germline V and J ends were trimmed by 4 bases and 5 bases, with 22 bases remaining between them. The CDR3 runs 16 residues. Germline V CDR1 and CDR2: SGHRS, YFSETQ. CDR3 nucleotide sequence: TGCGCCAGCAGCCCTGGAGGGGGAGTCTCCTATAACGAGCAGTACTTC. This encodes CASSPGGGVSYNEQYF.

This clonotype was detected a few times. The chain uses TRBV20-1 and TRBJ2-3; TRBD1 or TRBD2 may be the D gene (6 bases each). Trimming pared 0 bases from V and 0 bases from J, leaving 10 bases between. Germline V lookup: CDR1 DFQATT, CDR2 SNEGSKA (reference sequence). CDR3 size: 15 residues. The chain's CDR3 is CSARDPGASTDTQYF. The CDR3 coding sequence is TGCAGTGCTAGAGATCCGGGGGCTAGCACAGATACGCAGTATTTT.

This clonotype appeared many times. This chain connects TRBV11-2 to TRBJ2-3, with 11 positions matching TRBD1. The germline gives CDR1 SGHAT, CDR2 FQNNGV. CDR3 length: 19 residues. The junction had 17 bases not matched to a gene; V was cut back by 4 bases and J by 5 bases. CDR3 sequence reads: CASSSSIAPGQGEKDTQYF. The DNA for the CDR3 is TGTGCCAGCAGCTCTTCTATAGCTCCGGGACAGGGGGAGAAAGATACGCAGTATTTT. The entire variable domain, with the rest obtained from reference TRBV11-2 and TRBJ2-3, is as follows: EAGVAQSPRYKIIEKRQSVAFWCNPISGHATLYWYQQILGQGPKLLIQFQNNGVVDDSQLPKDRFSAERLKGVDSTLKIQPAKLEDSAVYLCASSSSIAPGQGEKDTQYFGPGTRLTVL.

This clonotype was observed a few times. The V call is TRBV11-2, the J call TRBJ1-1; tentative D call: TRBD1 (5 bases). Trimming left V 6 bases short and J 1 base short, with 15 bases between. Germline V gives CDR1 SGHAT, CDR2 FQNNGV. This CDR3 has 15 residues. The CDR3: CASSSPGRKNTEAFF. As DNA, the CDR3 is TGTGCCAGCAGTTCTCCGGGACGGAAGAACACTGAAGCTTTCTTT.

There are many counts of this clonotype. The chain links TRBV5-6 to TRBJ1-2; 9 positions match TRBD1. The CDR3 covers 16 residues. Trimming removed 2 bases from V and 2 bases from J; junction bases left unmatched: 7. CDR1 is SGHDT, CDR2 YYEEEE, per germline. Written as DNA, the CDR3 is TGTGCCAGCAGCTTCGGGACAGGGACCGACAACTATGGCTACACCTTC. Protein product: CASSFGTGTDNYGYTF.

This clonotype was picked up many times. J is TRBJ1-4 and V is TRBV2, with D unresolved. Deletions cut 9 bases from V and 6 bases from J, with 14 bases between. Germline CDR1 and CDR2: SNHLY and FYNNEI. The CDR3 totals 13 residues. CDR3 sequence reads: CARAGGRDEKLFF. CDR3 DNA: TGTGCCAGGGCAGGCGGTCGAGATGAAAAACTGTTTTTT. The full variable domain, with the rest looked up from reference TRBV2 and TRBJ1-4, is EPEVTQTPSHQVTQMGQEVILRCVPISNHLYFYWYRQILGQKVEFLVSFYNNEISEKSEIFDDQFSVERPDGSNFTLKIRSTKLEDSAMYFCARAGGRDEKLFFGSGTQLSVL.

This clonotype was seen ten or more times. The V gene is TRBV2, the J gene TRBJ2-3; TRBD2 matches 8 bases. The CDR3 is 16 amino acids. CDR1 is SNHLY, CDR2 FYNNEI, per germline. J gave up 2 bases and V 5 bases, and 9 bases lay outside the gene matches. CDR3 in DNA: TGTGCCAGCAGTTCCCCTACTAGCGGTGACACAGATACGCAGTATTTT. Its translation: CASSSPTSGDTDTQYF.

In this sample, this clonotype turned up many times. The rearrangement uses TRBV9 and TRBJ1-3; D is possibly TRBD1 (5 bases). V lost 2 bases, J lost 4 bases, and 7 bases lay in between. The CDR3 loop spans 13 amino acids. CDR1 and CDR2 (germline): SGDLS, YYNGEE. CDR3 sequence: CASSVGDGNTIYF. The CDR3 region has the DNA TGTGCCAGCAGCGTTGGGGACGGAAACACCATATATTTT.

The chain uses TRBV5-4 and TRBJ1-1; D ambiguous. Trimming removed 3 bases from V and 3 bases from J, with 9 bases in between. CDR3 length: 13 residues. Per germline, CDR1 SGHNT and CDR2 YYREEE (reference sequence). In nucleotides, the CDR3 is TGTGCCAGCAGCTACCGATGGGACACTGAAGCTTTCTTT. This sequence encodes CASSYRWDTEAFF.

This clonotype occurred many times. The chain joins TRBV19 to TRBJ2-1; TRBD1 or TRBD2 may be the D gene (7 bases each). Per the germline V gene, CDR1 is LNHDA and CDR2 is SQIVND (reference sequence). The CDR3 is 16 amino acids. Between the trimmed V and J ends, which lost 3 bases and 2 bases, there was a span of 14 bases. CDR3 loop: CASSISGGGAYNEQFF. CDR3 nucleotide sequence: TGTGCCAGTAGTATTTCAGGGGGGGGAGCCTACAATGAGCAGTTCTTC.

This clonotype was counted a few times. The chain is built from TRBV18 and TRBJ2-3; TRBD2 is a possible D gene (6 bases). V lost 2 bases and J lost 4, with 7 bases in between. This CDR3 region has 13 residues. The germline gives CDR1 KGHSH, CDR2 LQKENI. The DNA for the CDR3 is TGTGCCAGCTCACCATGGGGGGCAGATACGCAGTATTTT. It codes for CASSPWGADTQYF.

This clonotype was detected many times. The rearrangement links TRBV11-2 to TRBJ1-6, with D hard to call. CDR1 and CDR2 (germline): SGHAT, FQNNGV. The V and J ends lost 0 bases and 16 bases respectively, with 10 bases between them. The CDR3 totals 12 residues. The CDR3 is CASSLDRTWLHF. The CDR3 coding sequence is TGTGCCAGCAGCTTAGACAGGACGTGGCTCCACTTT. Full variable domain (outside the CDR3, taken from reference TRBV11-2 and TRBJ1-6): EAGVAQSPRYKIIEKRQSVAFWCNPISGHATLYWYQQILGQGPKLLIQFQNNGVVDDSQLPKDRFSAERLKGVDSTLKIQPAKLEDSAVYLCASSLDRTWLHFGNGTRLTVT.

This clonotype was observed at least ten times. The rearrangement joins TRBV12-3 or TRBV12-4 to TRBJ2-7; 8 nucleotides agree with TRBD1. The CDR3 totals 13 residues. The ends lost 4 bases at V and 6 bases at J; junction bases unmatched: 5. This CDR3 is CASSSYRGTEQYF. DNA for the CDR3: TGTGCCAGCAGTTCTTACAGGGGGACCGAGCAGTACTTC.

This clonotype occurred many times. V usage is TRBV7-6 and J usage is TRBJ2-5; no firm D call. With 1 base removed from V and 0 bases from J, the gap between germline ends came to 6 bases. The CDR3 length is 14 residues. The germline V gene encodes CDR1 SGHVS and CDR2 FNYEAQ. Written as DNA, the CDR3 is TGTGCCAGCAGCTTAGGGGCGGACCAAGAGACCCAGTACTTC. It encodes CASSLGADQETQYF.

This clonotype was counted many times. This chain links TRBV7-9 with TRBJ1-1; D remains ambiguous. Germline CDR1 reads SEHNR; CDR2 reads FQNEAQ (reference sequence). Trimming stripped 4 bases from V and 0 bases from J, with 3 bases between. The CDR3 loop spans 12 amino acids. The CDR3: CASSYLNTEAFF. CDR3 nucleotides: TGTGCCAGCAGCTACCTGAACACTGAAGCTTTCTTT.

This clonotype appeared a few times. The chain employs TRBV3-1 and TRBJ1-2; D uncertain. CDR1 is LGHDT and CDR2 is YNNKEL in the germline V gene (reference sequence). This CDR3 has 13 amino acids. V gave up 3 bases and J gave up 4 bases, with 9 bases separating them. The CDR3 nucleotides are TGTGCCAGCAGCCAGAGCAGTTCCTATGGCTACACCTTC. Translated, it gives CASSQSSSYGYTF.

The gene calls are TRBV20-1 and TRBJ2-3, with TRBD1 as a possible D gene (6 bases). The V gene's germline CDR1 is DFQATT and CDR2 SNEGSKA (reference sequence). V gave up 5 bases and J gave up 2 bases, with 11 bases separating them. The CDR3 has 13 residues. The CDR3 coding sequence is TGCAGTGCTGTACAGGGAGTCACAGATACGCAGTATTTT. Protein: CSAVQGVTDTQYF.

The sample holds many counts of this clonotype. V is TRBV27 and J is TRBJ2-3; 9 bases line up with TRBD2. Germline values: CDR1 MNHEY, CDR2 SMNVEV (reference sequence). V was pared by 5 bases and J by 5 bases, with 14 bases of the junction left unmatched. This CDR3 is built from 17 residues. CDR3 amino acids: CASSTPLRGGPEDTQYF. The CDR3 DNA sequence: TGTGCCAGCAGTACCCCCCTGCGGGGGGGCCCCGAAGATACGCAGTATTTT.

This clonotype was counted between two and nine times. The genes are TRBV28 and TRBJ2-1; possibly TRBD2 for D (8 bases). Per the germline V gene, CDR1 is MDHEN and CDR2 is SYDVKM. Trimming shortened V by 6 bases and J by 7 bases, and 28 bases separated the two germline ends. The CDR3 runs to 18 residues. CDR3 in DNA: TGTGCCAGCAGCTGGTGGGAATATGCTGCGGGGGGACAGAATGAGCAGTTCTTC. It translates to CASSWWEYAAGGQNEQFF.

In this sample, this clonotype turned up many times. The V gene is TRBV7-2, the J gene TRBJ2-3; D remains ambiguous. V was pared by 3 bases and J by 5 bases, with 15 bases between. Germline CDR1 is SGHTA and CDR2 is FQGNSA. The CDR3 length is 15 residues. The CDR3 DNA is TGTGCCAGCAGCTTGACCCTACGAGTCGGAGATACGCAGTATTTT. Amino acid sequence: CASSLTLRVGDTQYF. The whole variable domain, filled in from reference TRBV7-2 and TRBJ2-3, reads GAGVSQSPSNKVTEKGKDVELRCDPISGHTALYWYRQSLGQGLEFLIYFQGNSAPDKSGLPSDRFSAERTGGSVSTLTIQRTQQEDSAVYLCASSLTLRVGDTQYFGPGTRLTVL.

This clonotype was observed at least ten times. CDR3 amino acids: CASRIIQGSYEQYF. The CDR3 DNA reads as TGTGCCAGCAGGATAATTCAAGGATCCTACGAGCAGTACTTC. The chain recombines TRBV27 with TRBJ2-7; D ambiguous. Per germline, CDR1 MNHEY and CDR2 SMNVEV (reference sequence). The CDR3 spans 14 residues. Trimming stripped 6 bases from V and 1 base from J, with 13 bases between.

The chain recombines TRBV5-1 with TRBJ2-7; a possible D gene is TRBD1 (6 bases). V lost 4 bases to trimming and J lost 5 bases, with 19 bases between them. Germline V lookup: CDR1 SGHRS, CDR2 YFSETQ. This CDR3 is built from 15 residues. Here the CDR3 DNA reads TGCGCCAGCAGCCCCCGCGAGGGGGAAAGGAACGAGCAGTACTTC. Protein sequence: CASSPREGERNEQYF.